This TCR beta chain was found in a study of blood T cell repertoires in COVID-19. Turning to the study itself: In each case, the material was cDNA or gDNA derived from T cells, B-cell-depleted T cells, or PBMCs.

Original handling: Reference gene primers were amplified, and this amplification served to estimate nucleated cell counts. The protocol was immunoSEQ multiplex PCR, while the TCRdb copy is restricted to in-frame clones and leaves out a portion. V and J calls plus clone size are reproduced from that table; the DNA served to infer D and trimming. The data show around 100,000 clones, over 75% seen once. With 2 bases clipped from V and 7 bases from J, the junction kept 1 base outside the gene matches. Germline CDR1 and CDR2: MGHRA and YSYEKL. CDR3 length equals 14 residues. The sequenced sample consisted of peripheral blood. The receptor was derived from a human donor in a cohort sampled during active or convalescent COVID-19. The rearrangement links TRBV4-1 to TRBJ1-6; 8 bases agree with TRBD1. For the CDR3, the DNA is TGCGCCAGCAGCCAAAGGACAGGGAATTCACCCCTCCACTTT. This codes for CASSQRTGNSPLHF.